Each of the 6 T cell receptor beta chains below was sequenced from the same sample in a study of identical twins. Each CDR3 protein is one row after TCRdb ran MiXCR on the 5' RACE reads. The data hold about 1.7 million distinct CDR3 sequences, with about 31% observed a single time. Material: cord blood. The receptors were gathered from a newborn girl in good health.

The rearrangement links TRBV27 to TRBJ2-4; 9 positions match TRBD2. The last part of the DNA fits TRBJ2-7 better; the J call may be wrong. The CDR3 runs 15 residues. The germline gives CDR1 MNHEY, CDR2 SMNVEV (reference sequence). As DNA, the CDR3 is TGTGCCAGCAGTTCCCAGGGACTAGCAATCTCCGAGCAGTACTTC. Its translation is CASSSQGLAISEQYF.

This clonotype appeared a few times. J is TRBJ2-2 and V is TRBV25-1; D remains unclear. Deletions cut 4 bases from V and 5 bases from J, with 11 bases between. In germline, CDR1 is MGHDK, CDR2 SYGVNS. The CDR3 runs 14 residues. The DNA for the CDR3 is TGTGCCAGCAGTGGTCCCACTTGGACCGGGGAGCTGTTTTTT. Encoded protein: CASSGPTWTGELFF.

J is TRBJ2-7 and V is TRBV18, with no clear D. V lost 5 bases and J 4 bases, leaving 15 bases between the germline ends. CDR3 length: 14 residues. The germline V gene encodes CDR1 KGHSH and CDR2 LQKENI. The CDR3 sequence: CASSGSHDQYEQYF. The CDR3 DNA reads TGTGCCAGCTCAGGCTCCCACGATCAATACGAGCAGTACTTC.

This clonotype showed up many times. The chain combines TRBV20-1 with TRBJ1-2; 7 bases match TRBD1. V dropped 0 bases and J dropped 4; count of bases not matched to a gene: 2. The CDR3 is made up of 13 amino acids. Germline CDR1 is DFQATT and CDR2 is SNEGSKA (reference sequence). The CDR3 sequence is CSARDDRVYGYTF. The CDR3 bases are TGCAGTGCTAGAGATGACAGGGTCTATGGCTACACCTTC.

The gene calls are TRBV2 and TRBJ1-6, with TRBD1 identical over 10 bases. CDR1 and CDR2 from the germline V gene are SNHLY and FYNNEI. This CDR3 region has 15 residues. With V trimmed by 8 bases and J by 7 bases, 8 bases remained unmatched. CDR3 DNA sequence: TGTGCCAGCGGACTGGGACAGGGGAGGAATTCACCCCTCCACTTT. Amino acid sequence: CASGLGQGRNSPLHF.

This clonotype has just a few counts. The V and J genes are TRBV28 and TRBJ2-2; D might be TRBD1 (6 bases). The germline V and J ends were trimmed by 10 bases and 3 bases, with 12 bases remaining between them. CDR1 and CDR2 (germline): MDHEN, SYDVKM. The length of the CDR3 is 13 residues. The CDR3 bases are TGTGCCACACAGGACAGCTACACCGGGGAGCTGTTTTTT. Translated, it gives CATQDSYTGELFF. Full variable domain (rest looked up from reference TRBV28 and TRBJ2-2): DVKVTQSSRYLVKRTGEKVFLECVQDMDHENMFWYRQDPGLGLRLIYFSYDVKMKEKGDIPEGYSVSREKKERFSLILESASTNQTSMYLCATQDSYTGELFFGEGSRLTVL.